This entry is about one TCR beta chain. The antigen is not known. Germline V lookup: CDR1 SQVTM, CDR2 ANQGSEA. V gave up 5 bases and J gave up 8 bases, with 22 bases separating them. The CDR3 sequence is 15 residues long. At sampling all donors were nominally healthy, likely with unrecorded immune exposures. This specimen comes from a study of cytomegalovirus exposure and HLA in healthy donors. General study points: TCR beta sequences reportedly predicted most subjects' HLA-A and HLA-B alleles accurately. A missense DCLRE1C variant was associated with V- and J-gene trimming of TCR beta chains in a later analysis, and an independent cohort replicated the association. Across HLA loci, a later analysis found differing TCR association rates, with DRB1 most and HLA-C fewest.

Researchers ran the PCR with 60 Vbeta and 13 Jbeta primers. Data came from immunoSEQ multiplex PCR; TCRdb stores just in-frame clones and leaves some out. The data contain 150,000 to 200,000 clones, 65% to 80% of them seen just once; the ten biggest clones take up roughly 6.4%. The chain is built from TRBV29-1 and TRBJ2-1; maybe TRBD2 (6 bases). Sequencing was done on a sample of PBMCs. The receptor was isolated from a woman aged 40 to 55 in good health and CMV-seropositive. CDR3 DNA sequence: TGCAGCGTTAGGCGGTCGCAGGGAGGTTATTATGAGCAGTTCTTC. It translates to CSVRRSQGGYYEQFF.